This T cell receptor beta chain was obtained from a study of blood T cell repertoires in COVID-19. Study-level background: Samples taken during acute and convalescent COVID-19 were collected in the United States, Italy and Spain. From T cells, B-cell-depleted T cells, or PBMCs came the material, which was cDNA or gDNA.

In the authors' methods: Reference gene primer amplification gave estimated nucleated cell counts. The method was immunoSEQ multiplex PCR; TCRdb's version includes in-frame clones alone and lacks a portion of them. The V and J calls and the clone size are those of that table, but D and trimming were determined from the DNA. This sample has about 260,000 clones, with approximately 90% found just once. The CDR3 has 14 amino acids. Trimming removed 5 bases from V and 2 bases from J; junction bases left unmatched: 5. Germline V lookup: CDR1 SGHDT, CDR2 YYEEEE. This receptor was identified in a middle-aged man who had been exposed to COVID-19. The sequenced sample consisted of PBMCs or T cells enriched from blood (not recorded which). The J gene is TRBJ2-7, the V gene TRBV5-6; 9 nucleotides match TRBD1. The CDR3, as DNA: TGTGCCAGCAGTCCCGGGACAGGGCCCTACGAGCAGTACTTC. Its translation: CASSPGTGPYEQYF.